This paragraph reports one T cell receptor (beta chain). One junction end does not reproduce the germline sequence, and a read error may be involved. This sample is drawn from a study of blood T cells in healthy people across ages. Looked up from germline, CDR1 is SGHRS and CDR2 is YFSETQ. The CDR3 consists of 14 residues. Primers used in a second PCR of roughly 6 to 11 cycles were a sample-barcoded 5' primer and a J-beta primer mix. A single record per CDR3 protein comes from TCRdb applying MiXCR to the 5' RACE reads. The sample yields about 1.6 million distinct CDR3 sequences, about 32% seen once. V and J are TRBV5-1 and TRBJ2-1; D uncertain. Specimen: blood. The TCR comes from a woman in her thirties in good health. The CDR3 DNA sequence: TGCGCCAGCATGCTGGTGCTTGGCTACAACGAGCAGTTCTTC. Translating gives CASMLVLGYNEQFF.